This record concerns one T cell receptor (beta chain) sequence. The specificity of this receptor is unknown. Qualities for individual bases were not recorded, and no much larger clone is one base off. The trial excluded patients who had a history of autoimmune disease or who were on systemic immunosuppression. Peripheral blood for TCR sequencing was drawn from every dose cohort at baseline, at cycle 4 day 1 and at cycle 7 day 1. Samples were obtained from an open-label, multicenter, first-in-human phase I dose-escalation trial of ivuxolimab. Adults with locally advanced or metastatic melanoma, renal cell carcinoma, hepatocellular carcinoma or head and neck squamous cell carcinoma were enrolled in the trial. Before TCR sequencing, CD4+ T cells and CD8+ T cells from peripheral blood were sorted into separate populations. The source of the sample is a study of OX40 agonist ivuxolimab in advanced cancers. With respect to the entire study: Ivuxolimab was a fully human IgG2 agonistic monoclonal antibody targeting the costimulatory receptor OX40 (CD134). Intravenous ivuxolimab was administered to patients every 2 weeks at six dose levels: 0.01, 0.1, 0.3, 1.5, 3 and 10 mg/kg. Among the approximately 50 dose-escalation patients, about 20 had hepatocellular carcinoma, around 15 melanoma, 9 renal cell carcinoma and 9 head and neck cancer. A male proportion of under 85% and a mean age of about 60 years, ranging from roughly 23 to 79, were recorded for the dose-escalation cohort. Prior anti-PD-1, anti-PD-L1 or anti-CTLA-4 therapy was permitted, and approximately 39% of dose-escalation patients had received checkpoint inhibitors. Partial responses occurred in three dose-escalation patients, of whom one had hepatocellular carcinoma and two had cutaneous melanoma. The point of sequencing TCRbeta in the periphery was to test whether ivuxolimab changed TCR sequence diversity and drove clonal T-cell expansion. The paper reports the monotherapy dose-escalation portion (N of about 56 patients) of the phase I ivuxolimab trial.

Results the study describes overall, beyond this receptor: After ivuxolimab, CD8+ T cells had more expanded clones than CD4+ T cells on average. The antigen specificity of the clonally expanded peripheral T cells was not determined. At doses from 0.1 to 3.0 mg/kg, clonal expansion was seen in both CD4+ and CD8+ blood T cells between baseline and week 6. In the 0.1-3.0 mg/kg groups, partial responders had among the lowest normalized peripheral clonal expansion, particularly in CD8+ T cells. Low levels of normalized T-cell clonal expansion were also seen in some nonresponding patients.

The germline V and J ends show losses of 5 bases and 5 bases respectively, and no gene match explains 4 bases of the junction. Per the germline V gene, SGHAT is the CDR1 and FQNNGV is the CDR2. CDR3 length: 14 amino acids, cysteine to phenylalanine. The only DNA kept is the CDR3, 42 bases in frame from the first base. Genomic DNA was extracted from sorted cells for sequencing of the TCRbeta CDR3 region. TCRbeta CDR3 regions were sequenced using the immunoSEQ Assay. In TCRdb, the immuneACCESS table is reduced to in-frame sequences with V and J assigned. These tables do not hold every clone; where another copy was compared, an unresolved V gene accounts for under half, and the others remain unexplained. In this sample the table shows 73,000 or so clones, roughly 86% of which occur a single time. 0.6% to 0.75% of the sample rests with the top ten.

This clonotype originated in an adult with an advanced solid tumor such as melanoma, head and neck, liver or kidney cancer. The chain is encoded by TRBV11-2 joined to TRBJ2-7, with 12 middle bases fitting TRBD2. Sample: CD4+ or CD8+ T cells sorted from blood, taken in a trial of the OX40 agonist ivuxolimab. The DNA is TGTGCCAGCAGCCCTAGACTAGCGGGAGACGAGCAGTACTTC. Its amino acids are CASSPRLAGDEQYF.